A selection of T cell receptor beta chains follows, all from one sample in a study of T cells in Graves' hyperthyroidism and ophthalmopathy. MiXCR, applied by TCRdb to the multiplex PCR reads, yields one record per CDR3 protein. The repertoire consists of about 680,000 distinct CDR3 sequences, with roughly 32% occurring once and the leading ten covering less than 35%. Sequenced sample: blood. These receptor sequences come from a woman in her thirties or forties with Graves' hyperthyroidism. Both conserved end residues are part of each CDR3.

v_gene: TRBV7-9
len: 13
j_gene: TRBJ2-7
CDR3aa: CASSFAGAYEQYF

v_gene: TRBV7-2
len: 15
j_gene: TRBJ1-1
CDR3aa: CAGSLDTGGLAEAFF

v_gene: TRBV25-1
len: 15
j_gene: TRBJ1-5
CDR3aa: CASSPGRDGNQPQHF

v_gene: TRBV7-2
len: 14
j_gene: TRBJ2-1
CDR3aa: CASSRDWEDVGQFF

v_gene: TRBV5-1
len: 15
j_gene: TRBJ2-7
CDR3aa: CASSFTPVWAGTKDF

v_gene: TRBV4-1
len: 15
j_gene: TRBJ1-1
CDR3aa: CASSQVPDPNTEAFF

v_gene: TRBV6-2/TRBV6-3
len: 15
j_gene: TRBJ1-1
CDR3aa: CASSYSYDRLAEAFF

v_gene: TRBV29-1
len: 15
j_gene: TRBJ1-2
CDR3aa: CSVDDGGSSNYGYTF

v_gene: TRBV7-9
len: 16
j_gene: TRBJ2-7
CDR3aa: CASSFVRGTSGNEQYF

v_gene: TRBV7-9
len: 13
j_gene: TRBJ1-1
CDR3aa: CASSHKGINEAFF

v_gene: TRBV20-1
len: 13
j_gene: TRBJ1-4
CDR3aa: CSTWGQGREKLFF

v_gene: TRBV6-5
len: 14
j_gene: TRBJ2-7
CDR3aa: CASHLRGGNYEQYF

v_gene: TRBV29-1
len: 14
j_gene: TRBJ2-3
CDR3aa: CSAIQGSPTDTQYF